This T cell receptor beta chain was obtained from a study of blood T cell repertoires in COVID-19. For the study at large: Samples came from the United States, Italy and Spain, spanning acute and convalescent COVID-19.

Adults between roughly 18 and 90 years of age took part from about two dozen US areas. Grouping used clinical history reported by participants in a survey and questionnaire. In the original workflow: Researchers report that nucleated cell counts were estimated from reference gene primer amplification. The repertoire was sequenced with immunoSEQ multiplex PCR; TCRdb's copy has only in-frame clones and lacks some. The DNA was the basis for D and trimming; V, J and clone size are from that table. The repertoire holds 200,000 to 250,000 clones, 80% to 90% seen once, with 4.5% to 5.5% in the top ten. This CDR3 comprises 13 residues. V was clipped by 5 bases and J by 4 bases, with 9 bases between them. Per the germline V gene, CDR1 is SGHKS and CDR2 is YYEKEE (reference sequence).

This rearrangement joins TRBV5-5 to TRBJ2-2; tentative D call: TRBD2 (5 bases). The sequence was collected from a woman aged 25 to 45 who had been exposed to COVID-19. The sample was PBMCs or T cells enriched from blood (not recorded which). The CDR3 protein is CASSYGSTGELFF. In nucleotides, the CDR3 is TGTGCCAGCAGTTATGGGAGCACCGGGGAGCTGTTTTTT.